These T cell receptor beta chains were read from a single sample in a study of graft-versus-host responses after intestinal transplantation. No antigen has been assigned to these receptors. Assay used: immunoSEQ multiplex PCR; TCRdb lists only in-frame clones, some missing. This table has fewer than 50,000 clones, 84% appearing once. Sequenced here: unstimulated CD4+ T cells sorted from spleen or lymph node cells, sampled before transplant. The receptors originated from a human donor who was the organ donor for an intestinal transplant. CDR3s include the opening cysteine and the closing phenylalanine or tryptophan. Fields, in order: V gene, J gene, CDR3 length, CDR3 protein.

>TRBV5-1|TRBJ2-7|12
CASSLELYEQYF
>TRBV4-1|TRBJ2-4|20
CASSQDLGQGAILAKNIQYF
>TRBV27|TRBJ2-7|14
CASSPRQGTYEQYF
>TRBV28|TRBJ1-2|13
CASRSGDGYGYTF
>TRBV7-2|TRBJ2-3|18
CASSLGLAGRFSTDTQYF
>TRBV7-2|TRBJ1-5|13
CASSLSPDRPQHF
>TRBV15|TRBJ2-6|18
CATSGDRGLISGANVLTF
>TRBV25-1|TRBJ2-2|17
CASSASYRGLWAGELFF
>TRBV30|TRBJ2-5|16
CAWRPRLDLLQETQYF
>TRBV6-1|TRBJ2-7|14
CASSWDRGAYEQYF
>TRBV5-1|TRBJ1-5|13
CASSLDGDQPQHF
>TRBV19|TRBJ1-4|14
CASSISTGNEKLFF
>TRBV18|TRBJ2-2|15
CASSPLVANTGELFF
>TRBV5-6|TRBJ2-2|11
CASSSTGELFF
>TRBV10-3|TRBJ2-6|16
CAISESRGLGANVLTF
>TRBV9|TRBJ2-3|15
CASSPRTSRTDTQYF
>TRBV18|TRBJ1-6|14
CASSPGTGNSPLHF
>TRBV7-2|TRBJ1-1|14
CASSFGQGATEAFF
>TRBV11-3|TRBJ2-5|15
CATQPGTGGQETQYF
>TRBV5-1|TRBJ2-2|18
CASSPPLCGGGVTGELFF